The rows below give T cell receptor beta chains drawn from one sample of a study of T cell responses to AZD1222 COVID-19 vaccine. TCRdb's table, derived via immunoSEQ multiplex PCR, lists solely in-frame clones and lacks some. In the table there are 90,000 to 100,000 clones, roughly 87% of which are singletons. Sequences were derived from peripheral blood, sampled on day 0 of AZD1222 vaccination. Receptor source: an adult in good health. Both conserved end residues are part of each CDR3. The order of the fields is CDR3 protein, CDR3 DNA, V gene, J gene, clone size, D gene. A D gene is named only where the DNA matches it firmly. Clone size is stated in some rows and not others, as once, few, many or a class when expanded.

CASSLDGGTYEQYF,TGTGCCAGCAGCTTGGACGGTGGGACCTACGAGCAGTACTTC,TRBV5-4,TRBJ2-7,NA,NA
CASSEQGESEAFF,TGTGCCAGCAGTGAACAGGGAGAATCTGAAGCTTTCTTT,TRBV25-1,TRBJ1-1,NA,NA
CASSPRQGRVQETQYF,TGTGCCAGCAGCCCCCGACAGGGTAGGGTCCAAGAGACCCAGTACTTC,TRBV7-8,TRBJ2-5,NA,TRBD1
CATSDSRGASNQPQHF,TGTGCCACCAGTGACTCCCGGGGGGCGAGCAATCAGCCCCAGCATTTT,TRBV24-1,TRBJ1-5,NA,NA
CASSLFSGNTEAFF,TGTGCCAGCAGCTTATTTTCGGGGAACACTGAAGCTTTCTTT,TRBV11-2,TRBJ1-1,NA,NA
CSVGQGGELFF,TGCAGCGTGGGACAGGGCGGGGAGCTGTTTTTT,TRBV29-1,TRBJ2-2,NA,TRBD1
CASSLGTRGTDTQYF,TGTGCCAGCAGCTTAGGCACTCGCGGCACAGATACGCAGTATTTT,TRBV7-8,TRBJ2-3,few,NA
CASSHGQNYGYTF,TGCGCCAGCAGCCACGGACAGAACTATGGCTACACCTTC,TRBV5-1,TRBJ1-2,once,NA
CASREGGFNEAFF,TGTGCCAGCAGGGAAGGGGGGTTTAATGAAGCTTTCTTT,TRBV2,TRBJ1-1,NA,NA
CASSQDAGAGQPQHF,TGTGCCAGCAGCCAAGATGCGGGGGCCGGACAGCCCCAGCATTTT,TRBV3-1/TRBV3-2,TRBJ1-5,NA,NA
CASSPSGGNTGELFF,TGTGCCAGCTCACCATCCGGGGGAAACACCGGGGAGCTGTTTTTT,TRBV18,TRBJ2-2,NA,NA
CASSEQEMNTEAFF,TGTGCCAGCAGCGAACAAGAGATGAACACTGAAGCTTTCTTT,TRBV2,TRBJ1-1,NA,NA
CASSGGRDQPQHF,TGTGCCAGTAGTGGGGGTCGGGATCAGCCCCAGCATTTT,TRBV19,TRBJ1-5,NA,NA
CASSQGGVRNTIYF,TGCGCCAGCAGCCAGGGGGGAGTAAGAAACACCATATATTTT,TRBV4-3,TRBJ1-3,once,NA
CASSPTGTGVGANVLTF,TGTGCCAGCTCACCCACCGGGACAGGGGTCGGGGCCAACGTCCTGACTTTC,TRBV18,TRBJ2-6,NA,TRBD1
CATSRGVGRGSETQYF,TGTGCCACCAGCAGAGGGGTCGGGCGGGGGAGTGAGACCCAGTACTTC,TRBV15,TRBJ2-5,NA,TRBD2
CASSPLGAAELGNGYTF,TGTGCCAGCAGCCCCTTAGGCGCAGCCGAACTCGGGAATGGCTACACCTTC,TRBV5-6,TRBJ1-2,NA,NA
CASTDRAYGYTF,TGTGCCAGTACGGACAGGGCCTATGGCTACACCTTC,TRBV19,TRBJ1-2,medium-sized,TRBD1
CASNLAFYEQYF,TGTGCCAGCAACCTAGCGTTCTACGAGCAGTACTTC,TRBV3-1/TRBV3-2,TRBJ2-7,once,NA
CASSPGGGLQHNEQFF,TGTGCCAGCAGCCCCGGTGGGGGACTGCAACACAATGAGCAGTTCTTC,TRBV5-4,TRBJ2-1,NA,NA
CASGEGPNTEAFF,TGCGCCAGCGGAGAGGGACCGAACACTGAAGCTTTCTTT,TRBV5-1,TRBJ1-1,NA,NA
CATSDSSNQPQHF,TGTGCCACCAGTGATTCTAGCAATCAGCCCCAGCATTTT,TRBV24-1,TRBJ1-5,NA,NA
CASSLPLGGGNNEQFF,TGTGCCAGCAGTTTACCGTTGGGGGGGGGCAACAATGAGCAGTTCTTC,TRBV27,TRBJ2-1,NA,NA
CASSLDSAYNEQFF,TGTGCCAGCAGCTTAGATTCAGCCTACAATGAGCAGTTCTTC,TRBV7-2,TRBJ2-1,NA,NA
CASSIEGGVGELFF,TGTGCCAGTAGTATAGAGGGAGGGGTCGGGGAGCTGTTTTTT,TRBV19,TRBJ2-2,NA,TRBD2
CASSDSTDTGELFF,TGTGCCAGCAGTGACTCGACGGACACCGGGGAGCTGTTTTTT,TRBV6-4,TRBJ2-2,NA,NA
CASSLEGAGTQYF,TGTGCCAGCAGCTTAGAGGGGGCGGGGACCCAGTACTTC,TRBV7-2,TRBJ2-5,once,TRBD1
CSVAGSYGYTF,TGCAGCGTTGCGGGGTCCTATGGCTACACCTTC,TRBV29-1,TRBJ1-2,NA,NA
CASSSRTGDSPLHF,TGTGCCAGCAGCTCGCGGACAGGGGATTCACCCCTCCACTTT,TRBV7-2,TRBJ1-6,NA,TRBD1
CASSVDPAGANYGYTF,TGTGCCAGCAGCGTAGACCCTGCTGGCGCAAACTATGGCTACACCTTC,TRBV9,TRBJ1-2,NA,NA
CASSVVEETQYF,TGTGCCAGCAGCGTGGTTGAAGAGACCCAGTACTTC,TRBV21-1,TRBJ2-5,NA,NA
CASSLSGGWTDTQYF,TGTGCCAGCAGCTTGAGTGGGGGCTGGACAGATACGCAGTATTTT,TRBV5-8,TRBJ2-3,NA,NA
CAISESRGTGGSDTEAFF,TGTGCCATCAGTGAGTCTCGAGGGACAGGGGGCTCGGACACTGAAGCTTTCTTT,TRBV10-3,TRBJ1-1,NA,TRBD1
CASSLDRITDTQYF,TGTGCCAGCAGCTTGGACAGGATCACAGATACGCAGTATTTT,TRBV5-6,TRBJ2-3,NA,NA
CASSREGAHTDTQYF,TGTGCCAGCAGCCGGGAGGGGGCACACACAGATACGCAGTATTTT,TRBV7-2,TRBJ2-3,NA,NA
CAISESRGTGGSDTEAFF,TGTGCCATCAGCGAGTCTCGAGGGACAGGGGGCTCGGACACTGAAGCTTTCTTT,TRBV10-3,TRBJ1-1,once,TRBD1
CASSQSRLRNTEAFF,TGCGCCAGCAGCCAGTCCAGACTGAGAAACACTGAAGCTTTCTTT,TRBV4-3,TRBJ1-1,NA,NA
CASSPSGPLYGYTF,TGTGCCAGCAGCCCATCGGGACCCCTCTATGGCTACACCTTC,TRBV9,TRBJ1-2,NA,NA
CASSPQGVGADTQYF,TGTGCCAGCAGCCCTCAAGGGGTCGGGGCAGATACGCAGTATTTT,TRBV7-2,TRBJ2-3,once,NA
CATSRDLDSNTGELFF,TGTGCCACCAGCAGAGATTTAGACAGCAACACCGGGGAGCTGTTTTTT,TRBV15,TRBJ2-2,NA,NA
CASSFRTSGTETQYF,TGTGCCAGCAGCTTTCGGACTAGCGGGACGGAGACCCAGTACTTC,TRBV7-8,TRBJ2-5,NA,TRBD2
CASSLRRAEQFF,TGTGCCAGCAGCCTACGGCGGGCCGAGCAGTTCTTC,TRBV7-8,TRBJ2-1,NA,NA
CASSFGRAEAFF,TGTGCCAGCAGTTTTGGTCGGGCTGAAGCTTTCTTT,TRBV28,TRBJ1-1,NA,NA
CATSQTGAGGAFF,TGTGCCACCAGTCAGACAGGGGCGGGTGGAGCTTTCTTT,TRBV24-1,TRBJ1-1,NA,TRBD1
CASSPQSYGLAKNIQYF,TGTGCCAGCAGTCCACAAAGTTACGGCCTAGCCAAAAACATTCAGTACTTC,TRBV27,TRBJ2-4,NA,NA
CASSLGTGGTGNTIYF,TGTGCCAGCAGCTTGGGGACAGGGGGAACTGGAAACACCATATATTTT,TRBV5-4,TRBJ1-3,NA,TRBD1
CASSRFPGSPKYF,TGTGCCAGCAGCCGATTCCCAGGGTCCCCGAAGTACTTC,TRBV3-1/TRBV3-2,TRBJ2-5,NA,NA
CASSPGAASTDTQYF,TGTGCCAGCAGCCCCGGAGCGGCTAGCACAGATACGCAGTATTTT,TRBV11-2,TRBJ2-3,NA,NA
CASSADPSGWAAGADTQYF,TGTGCCAGCAGTGCCGACCCCAGCGGTTGGGCGGCAGGGGCAGATACGCAGTATTTT,TRBV6-1,TRBJ2-3,NA,NA
CASSLDRAYPPQHF,TGTGCCAGCAGCTTAGACAGGGCCTATCCGCCCCAGCATTTT,TRBV7-2,TRBJ1-5,NA,NA
CASSPWTGYNEKLFF,TGTGCCAGCAGCCCATGGACAGGGTATAATGAAAAACTGTTTTTT,TRBV4-2,TRBJ1-4,NA,TRBD1
CASSYRGSYETQYF,TGTGCCAGCAGTTACAGGGGGAGTTATGAGACCCAGTACTTC,TRBV27,TRBJ2-5,NA,TRBD1
CASSLEGSRGYTF,TGTGCCAGCAGCTTAGAGGGGTCCAGGGGCTACACCTTC,TRBV7-9,TRBJ1-2,NA,NA
CASRLGSATNEKLFF,TGTGCCAGCAGACTCGGGTCTGCGACTAATGAAAAACTGTTTTTT,TRBV2,TRBJ1-4,NA,NA
CASSEVAQGTSQYF,TGTGCCAGCAGTGAAGTCGCCCAAGGGACTAGTCAGTATTTT,TRBV2,TRBJ2-3,NA,TRBD2
CASSFGSGETQYF,TGTGCCAGCAGCTTTGGCAGTGGGGAGACCCAGTACTTC,TRBV11-2,TRBJ2-5,NA,NA
CASSQDYMGGGARETQYF,TGTGCCAGCAGCCAAGATTATATGGGCGGGGGGGCCCGAGAGACCCAGTACTTC,TRBV3-1/TRBV3-2,TRBJ2-5,NA,TRBD2
CASSRDRGNYGYTF,TGTGCCAGTAGCCGGGACAGGGGAAACTATGGCTACACCTTC,TRBV19,TRBJ1-2,NA,TRBD1
CASTASGSSGNTIYF,TGTGCCAGTACGGCTTCAGGAAGCTCTGGAAACACCATATATTTT,TRBV19,TRBJ1-3,NA,NA